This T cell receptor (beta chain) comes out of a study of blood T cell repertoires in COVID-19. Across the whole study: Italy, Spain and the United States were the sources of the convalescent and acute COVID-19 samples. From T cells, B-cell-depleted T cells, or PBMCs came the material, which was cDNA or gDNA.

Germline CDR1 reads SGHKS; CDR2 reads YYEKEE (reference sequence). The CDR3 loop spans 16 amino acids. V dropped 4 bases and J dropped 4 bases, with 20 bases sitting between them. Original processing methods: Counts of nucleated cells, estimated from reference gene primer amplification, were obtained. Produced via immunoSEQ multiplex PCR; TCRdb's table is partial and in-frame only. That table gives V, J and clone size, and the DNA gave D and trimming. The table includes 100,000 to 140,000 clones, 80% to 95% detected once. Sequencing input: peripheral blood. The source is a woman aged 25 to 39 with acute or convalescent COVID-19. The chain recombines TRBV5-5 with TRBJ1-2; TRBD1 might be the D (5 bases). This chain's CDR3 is CASSRGTGPSGYGYTF. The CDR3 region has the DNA TGTGCCAGCAGCCGCGGGACGGGCCCTTCCGGCTATGGCTACACCTTC.